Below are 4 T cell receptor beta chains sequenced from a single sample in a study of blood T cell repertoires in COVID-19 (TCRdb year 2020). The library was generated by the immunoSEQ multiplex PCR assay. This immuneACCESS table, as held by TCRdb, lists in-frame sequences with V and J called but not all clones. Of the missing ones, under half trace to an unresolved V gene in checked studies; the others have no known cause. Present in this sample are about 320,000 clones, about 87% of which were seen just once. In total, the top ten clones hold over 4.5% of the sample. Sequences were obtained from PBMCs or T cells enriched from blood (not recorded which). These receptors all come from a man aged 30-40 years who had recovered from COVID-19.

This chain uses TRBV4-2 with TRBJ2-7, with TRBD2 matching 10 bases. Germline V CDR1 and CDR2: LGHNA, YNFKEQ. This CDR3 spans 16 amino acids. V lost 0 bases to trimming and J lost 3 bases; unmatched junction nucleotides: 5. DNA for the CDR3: TGTGCCAGCAGCCAAGAAAATAGCGGGGGGTTCTACGAGCAGTACTTC. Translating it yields CASSQENSGGFYEQYF.

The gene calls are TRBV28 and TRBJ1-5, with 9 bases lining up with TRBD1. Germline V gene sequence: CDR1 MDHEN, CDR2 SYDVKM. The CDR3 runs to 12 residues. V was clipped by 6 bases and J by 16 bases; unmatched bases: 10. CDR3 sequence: CASRLQGALLHF. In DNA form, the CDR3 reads TGTGCCAGCAGGTTACAGGGGGCCCTCTTACATTTT.

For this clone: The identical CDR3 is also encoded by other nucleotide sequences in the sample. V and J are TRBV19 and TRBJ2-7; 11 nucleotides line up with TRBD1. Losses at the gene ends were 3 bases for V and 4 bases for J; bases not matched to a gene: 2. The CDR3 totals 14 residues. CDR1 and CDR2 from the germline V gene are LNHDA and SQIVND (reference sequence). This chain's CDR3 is CASSIGTGGYEQYF. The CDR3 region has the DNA TGTGCCAGTAGTATCGGGACAGGGGGGTACGAGCAGTACTTC. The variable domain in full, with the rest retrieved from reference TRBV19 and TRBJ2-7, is DGGITQSPKYLFRKEGQNVTLSCEQNLNHDAMYWYRQDPGQGLRLIYYSQIVNDFQKGDIAEGYSVSREKKESFPLTVTSAQKNPTAFYLCASSIGTGGYEQYFGPGTRLTVT.

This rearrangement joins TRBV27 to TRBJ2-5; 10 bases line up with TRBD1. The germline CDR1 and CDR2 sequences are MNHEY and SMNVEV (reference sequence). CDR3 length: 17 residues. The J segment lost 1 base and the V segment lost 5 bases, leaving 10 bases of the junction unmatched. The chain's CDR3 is CASSLPPRQGAQETQYF. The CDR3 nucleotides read TGTGCCAGCAGTCTACCGCCCCGACAGGGGGCCCAAGAGACCCAGTACTTC.